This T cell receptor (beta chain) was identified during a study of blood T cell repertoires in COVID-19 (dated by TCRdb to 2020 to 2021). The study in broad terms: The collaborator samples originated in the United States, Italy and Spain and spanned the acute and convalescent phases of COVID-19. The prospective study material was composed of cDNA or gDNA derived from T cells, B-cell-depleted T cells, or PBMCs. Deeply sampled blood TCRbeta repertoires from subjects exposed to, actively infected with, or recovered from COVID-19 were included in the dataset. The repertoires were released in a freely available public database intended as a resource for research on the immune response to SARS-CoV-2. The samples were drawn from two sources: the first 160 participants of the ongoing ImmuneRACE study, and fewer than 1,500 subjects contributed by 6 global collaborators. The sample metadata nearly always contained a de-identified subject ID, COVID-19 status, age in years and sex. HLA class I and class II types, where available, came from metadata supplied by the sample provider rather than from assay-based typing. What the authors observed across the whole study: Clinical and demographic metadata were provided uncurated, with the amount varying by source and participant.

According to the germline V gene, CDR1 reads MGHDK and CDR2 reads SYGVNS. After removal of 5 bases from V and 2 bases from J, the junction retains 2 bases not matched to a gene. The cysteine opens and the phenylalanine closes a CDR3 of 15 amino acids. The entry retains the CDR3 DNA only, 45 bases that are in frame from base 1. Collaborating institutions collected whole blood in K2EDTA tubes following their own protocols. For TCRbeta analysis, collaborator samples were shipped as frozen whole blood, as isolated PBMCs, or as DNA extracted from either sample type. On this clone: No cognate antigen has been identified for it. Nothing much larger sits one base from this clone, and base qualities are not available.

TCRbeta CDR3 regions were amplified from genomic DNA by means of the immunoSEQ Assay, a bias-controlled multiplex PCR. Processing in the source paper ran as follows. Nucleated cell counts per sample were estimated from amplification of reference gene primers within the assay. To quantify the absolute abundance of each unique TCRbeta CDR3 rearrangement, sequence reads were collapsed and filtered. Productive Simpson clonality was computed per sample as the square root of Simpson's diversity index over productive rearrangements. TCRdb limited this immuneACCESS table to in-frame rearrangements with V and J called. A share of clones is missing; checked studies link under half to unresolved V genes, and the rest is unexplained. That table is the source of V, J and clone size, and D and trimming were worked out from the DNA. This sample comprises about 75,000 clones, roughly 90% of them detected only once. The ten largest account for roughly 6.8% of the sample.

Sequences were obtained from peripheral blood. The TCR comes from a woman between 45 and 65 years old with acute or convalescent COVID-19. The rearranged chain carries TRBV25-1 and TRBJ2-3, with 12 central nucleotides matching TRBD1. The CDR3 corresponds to CASSRDRGPTDTQYF. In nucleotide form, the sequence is TGTGCCAGCAGTCGGGACAGGGGGCCCACAGATACGCAGTATTTT.